Below are 8 T cell receptor beta chains sequenced from a single sample in a study of cytomegalovirus exposure and HLA in healthy donors. Using immunoSEQ multiplex PCR, the repertoire was profiled, and TCRdb retains in-frame clones only, with some absent. The sample holds roughly 190,000 clones, around 86% seen once. The specimen was PBMCs. These receptors all come from a man under 40 in good health and CMV-seropositive.

This chain joins TRBV6-5 and TRBJ2-7; TRBD1 agrees at 10 bases. V was pared by 4 bases and J by 5 bases, with 8 bases of the junction left unmatched. This CDR3 is built from 15 residues. From germline, CDR1 is MNHEY and CDR2 SVGAGI. CDR3 loop: CASSSGQGSIHEQYF. The CDR3 DNA follows: TGTGCCAGCAGTTCGGGACAGGGGTCTATCCACGAGCAGTACTTC.

The genes are TRBV6-6 and TRBJ2-3, with D perhaps matching TRBD1 (5 bases). CDR1 and CDR2 from the germline V gene are MNHNY and SVGAGI (reference sequence). The V end was cut by 3 bases, the J end by 2 bases, with 12 bases between. The CDR3 sequence is 15 residues long. The CDR3 region is CASSYSGYYTDTQYF. The CDR3 DNA is TGTGCCAGCAGTTATTCAGGGTACTACACAGATACGCAGTATTTT.

In DNA form, the CDR3 reads TGCGCCAGCAGCTTTATGCAATCCAGCTCCTACAATGAGCAGTTCTTC. Its protein product is CASSFMQSSSYNEQFF. V gene TRBV5-1 combines with J gene TRBJ2-1; D is unresolved. V was trimmed by 2 bases and J by 0 bases, leaving 12 bases between them. CDR1 SGHRS and CDR2 YFSETQ come from the germline V gene. The CDR3 spans 16 residues.

The V gene is TRBV7-2, the J gene TRBJ2-2; D ambiguous. V was trimmed by 2 bases and J by 6 bases, leaving 10 bases between them. The CDR3 is made up of 14 amino acids. The germline CDR1 and CDR2 sequences are SGHTA and FQGNSA. DNA for the CDR3: TGTGCCAGCAGCTTATTGGGTGGCGCCGGGGAGCTGTTTTTT. Translation gives CASSLLGGAGELFF.

The chain joins TRBV6-4 to TRBJ1-1; TRBD1 matches 8 bases. From germline, CDR1 is MRHNA and CDR2 SNTAGT. V shed 7 bases, J shed 5 bases, and the junction held 9 bases outside the gene matches. The CDR3 has 14 residues. In DNA form, the CDR3 reads TGTGCCAGCACCCGGGACAGGAGCGGTACTGAAGCTTTCTTT. Translated, it gives CASTRDRSGTEAFF.

Here the CDR3 DNA reads TGTGCCAGCAGTTTAATGGGGGACATATGGAGGGTTACTGAAGCTTTCTTT. Translated: CASSLMGDIWRVTEAFF. V is TRBV28 and J is TRBJ1-1; possibly TRBD1 for D (6 bases). Trimming took off 2 bases at V and 5 bases at J, with 21 bases between the two ends. Germline V lookup: CDR1 MDHEN, CDR2 SYDVKM. The CDR3 loop spans 17 amino acids.

V is TRBV28 and J is TRBJ2-5, with a weak D call TRBD2 (6 bases). Germline V gene sequence: CDR1 MDHEN, CDR2 SYDVKM. CDR3 length equals 15 residues. The V and J ends lost 5 bases and 2 bases respectively, with 15 bases between them. The CDR3 DNA follows: TGTGCCAGCAGTCTCCCCGGGAGCAGTCAAGAGACCCAGTACTTC. Its translation is CASSLPGSSQETQYF.

The V and J genes are TRBV19 and TRBJ1-2, with a tentative D call TRBD1 (5 bases). The V end lost 6 bases, the J end lost 6 bases, and 5 bases lay between the germline ends. This CDR3 is 10 amino acids long. The V gene's germline CDR1 is LNHDA and CDR2 SQIVND (reference sequence). The CDR3 bases are TGTGCCAGTAGAGGGGATGGCTACACCTTC. Translated, it gives CASRGDGYTF.